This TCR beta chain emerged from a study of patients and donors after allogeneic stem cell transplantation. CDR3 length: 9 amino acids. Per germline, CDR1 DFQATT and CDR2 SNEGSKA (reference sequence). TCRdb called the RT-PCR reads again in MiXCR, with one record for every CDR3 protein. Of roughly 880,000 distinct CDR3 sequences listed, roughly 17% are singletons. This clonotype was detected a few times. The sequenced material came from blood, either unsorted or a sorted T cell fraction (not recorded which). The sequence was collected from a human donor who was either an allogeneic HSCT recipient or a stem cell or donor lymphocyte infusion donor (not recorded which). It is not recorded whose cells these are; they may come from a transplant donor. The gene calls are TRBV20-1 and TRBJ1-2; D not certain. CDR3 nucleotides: TGCAGCGCGACATTCCCCTACACCTTC. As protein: CSATFPYTF.